This T cell receptor beta chain was recovered during a study of blood T cell repertoires in COVID-19. About the research overall: The United States, Italy and Spain provided the acute and convalescent COVID-19 samples. T cells, B-cell-depleted T cells, or PBMCs provided the cDNA or gDNA that served as material.

Assay used: immunoSEQ multiplex PCR; TCRdb lists only in-frame clones, some missing. Among about 210,000 clones listed, roughly four fifths were seen once. Sequenced material: peripheral blood. This sequence was found in a woman between 50 and 59 years old with active or convalescent COVID-19.

In DNA form, the CDR3 reads TGTGCCAGCGGAGAAACGATCTTCCAAGAGACCCAGTACTTC. It is translated as CASGETIFQETQYF. The rearrangement uses TRBV11-2 and TRBJ2-5; D gene unclear. The CDR3 totals 14 residues. Germline V gives CDR1 SGHAT, CDR2 FQNNGV. V lost 8 bases to trimming and J lost 1 base, with 14 bases between them. The variable domain in full, with the rest retrieved from reference TRBV11-2 and TRBJ2-5, is EAGVAQSPRYKIIEKRQSVAFWCNPISGHATLYWYQQILGQGPKLLIQFQNNGVVDDSQLPKDRFSAERLKGVDSTLKIQPAKLEDSAVYLCASGETIFQETQYFGPGTRLLVL.